Listed here is a single T cell receptor (beta chain). The antigen remains undetermined. The record originates from a study of early T cells in non-severe SARS-CoV-2 infection. Across the whole study: Bulk RNA isolated from unsorted whole blood underwent sequencing; chains were not paired.

Each CDR3 protein is one row after TCRdb ran MiXCR on the 5' RACE reads. The sample contains some 73,000 distinct CDR3 sequences, around 12% of which appear only once. Per the germline V gene, CDR1 is DFQATT and CDR2 is SNEGSKA (reference sequence). The V end lost 6 bases, the J end lost 0 bases, and 9 bases lay between the germline ends. CDR3 length: 13 residues. Findings of the study overall: Anti-spike CD8 responses were favored in VDJdb matching, and private and CD4 specificities were missed.

This sequence joins TRBV20-1 and TRBJ2-1; no reliable D call. The clonotype was recovered from an adult who was a healthcare worker with PCR-confirmed SARS-CoV-2 infection or an uninfected control (not recorded which). The source material was whole blood. The CDR3 is CSAILSSYNEQFF. The CDR3 coding sequence is TGCAGTGCCATTCTAAGCTCCTACAATGAGCAGTTCTTC.